This entry lists 17 T cell receptor beta chains sequenced from one sample in a study of beta chain features in type 1 diabetes. Findings of the study overall: Researchers report that Type 1 diabetes patients had moderately but significantly shorter TCRB CDR3s across all four CD4+ subsets.

Expressed TCRB transcripts were sequenced after all isolated RNA was converted to cDNA. Method: immunoSEQ multiplex PCR; TCRdb's copy keeps in-frame clones and lacks some. This table has some 290,000 clones, approximately 24% appearing once. These receptors are not linked to any known antigen. Source material: naive CD4+ T cells from blood. These receptors were obtained from a woman aged 25 to 39 with type 1 diabetes.

Only a few counts were recorded for this clone. In DNA form, the CDR3 reads TGTGCCAGCAGCCAGGAACCGGGACAGGGAACGTACGGCTACACCTTC. It codes for CASSQEPGQGTYGYTF. The V call is TRBV4-2, the J call TRBJ1-2; TRBD1 matches at 9 bases. Germline V lookup: CDR1 LGHNA, CDR2 YNFKEQ. The CDR3 totals 16 residues. V was pared by 3 bases and J by 8 bases, with 13 bases of the junction left unmatched.

In this sample, this clone turned up a few times. V usage is TRBV7-9 and J usage is TRBJ1-5; 8 bases align to TRBD1. J was trimmed by 8 bases and V by 5 bases; bases with no gene match: 11. The CDR3 extends over 15 amino acids. Germline V gives CDR1 SEHNR, CDR2 FQNEAQ (reference sequence). The CDR3 DNA reads as TGTGCCAGCAGCCGATTCGCAGGGGGCGAAGAGCCCCAGCATTTT. This encodes CASSRFAGGEEPQHF.

This clone has a handful of counts. The V and J genes are TRBV9 and TRBJ1-5; D might be TRBD1 (5 bases). Trimming stripped 4 bases from V and 7 bases from J, with 15 bases between. The CDR3 loop spans 14 amino acids. Per germline, CDR1 SGDLS and CDR2 YYNGEE. CDR3 region: CASSPQVAGQPQHF. The CDR3 nucleotides read TGTGCCAGCAGCCCACAGGTCGCCGGGCAGCCCCAGCATTTT.

This chain joins TRBV19 and TRBJ2-3; 9 nucleotides align to TRBD2. The CDR3 spans 15 residues. Germline CDR1 and CDR2: LNHDA and SQIVND (reference sequence). Germline trimming cut 2 bases from V and 4 bases from J; bases unmatched to any gene: 4. DNA of the CDR3: TGTGCCAGTAGTATAACCGGCGGGAGGGCAGATACGCAGTATTTT. Its protein is CASSITGGRADTQYF. The entire variable domain, with the rest obtained from reference TRBV19 and TRBJ2-3, is as follows: DGGITQSPKYLFRKEGQNVTLSCEQNLNHDAMYWYRQDPGQGLRLIYYSQIVNDFQKGDIAEGYSVSREKKESFPLTVTSAQKNPTAFYLCASSITGGRADTQYFGPGTRLTVL.

The V gene is TRBV7-9, the J gene TRBJ1-2, with TRBD1 identical over 7 bases. The V gene end was trimmed by 1 base and the J gene end by 8 bases; junction bases not matched to a gene: 7. Germline V lookup: CDR1 SEHNR, CDR2 FQNEAQ (reference sequence). The CDR3 spans 14 residues. The CDR3 DNA reads as TGTGCCAGCAGCTTAGACAGGGGATGGGGAGGCTACACCTTC. Translating it yields CASSLDRGWGGYTF. Variable domain in full (rest from reference TRBV7-9 and TRBJ1-2): DTGVSQNPRHKITKRGQNVTFRCDPISEHNRLYWYRQTLGQGPEFLTYFQNEAQLEKSRLLSDRFSAERPKGSFSTLEIQRTEQGDSAMYLCASSLDRGWGGYTFGSGTRLTVV.

About this clone itself: Within the sample, other DNA sequences also encode this same CDR3. This chain connects TRBV4-1 to TRBJ1-2, with D possibly being TRBD1 (6 bases). Trimming left V 0 bases short and J 5 bases short, with 7 bases between. Germline V CDR1 and CDR2: MGHRA, YSYEKL. This CDR3 has 13 amino acids. The CDR3 sequence is CASSQETGYGYTF. The CDR3 coding sequence is TGCGCCAGCAGCCAAGAAACAGGGTATGGCTACACCTTC.

V and J are TRBV7-9 and TRBJ2-1, with TRBD2 matching over 7 bases. The germline CDR1 and CDR2 sequences are SEHNR and FQNEAQ (reference sequence). J lost 0 bases, V lost 5 bases, and 4 bases had no gene match. This CDR3 is 15 amino acids long. The DNA for the CDR3 is TGTGCCAGCAGCCCGGGGGGTAGCTCCTACAATGAGCAGTTCTTC. Translated: CASSPGGSSYNEQFF.

The gene calls are TRBV9 and TRBJ1-2; 11 positions agree with TRBD1. CDR1 is SGDLS and CDR2 is YYNGEE in the germline V gene. V trimming: 3 bases; J trimming: 5 bases; junction bases outside the gene matches: 3. There are 14 residues in the CDR3. The CDR3 region is CASSAGDRGYGYTF. As DNA, the CDR3 is TGTGCCAGCAGCGCCGGGGACAGGGGGTATGGCTACACCTTC.

This rearrangement joins TRBV30 to TRBJ2-5, with 10 bases fitting TRBD2. Germline values: CDR1 GTSNPN, CDR2 SVGIG (reference sequence). V gave up 4 bases and J gave up 5 bases; unmatched junction bases: 1. The CDR3 loop spans 12 amino acids. The CDR3 sequence: CAWTSGSETQYF. The CDR3 DNA sequence: TGTGCCTGGACTAGCGGGAGCGAGACCCAGTACTTC. Based on the CDR3 plus reference TRBV30 and TRBJ2-5, the full variable domain is SQTIHQWPATLVQPVGSPLSLECTVEGTSNPNLYWYRQAAGRGLQLLFYSVGIGQISSEVPQNLSASRPQDRQFILSSKKLLLSDSGFYLCAWTSGSETQYFGPGTRLLVL.

Note on this clone: This sample also contains other DNA sequences that code for the same CDR3. The genes are TRBV5-1 and TRBJ2-3; D unclear. V was shortened by 3 bases and J by 0 bases, with 8 bases between the two germline ends. Germline lookup yields CDR1 SGHRS and CDR2 YFSETQ. This CDR3 has 14 amino acids. CDR3 bases: TGCGCCAGCAGCTCCTCGACTAGCACAGATACGCAGTATTTT. This encodes CASSSSTSTDTQYF.

The V call is TRBV30, the J call TRBJ2-5; weak D call: TRBD2 (5 bases). Germline V CDR1 and CDR2: GTSNPN, SVGIG (reference sequence). Deletions cut 2 bases from V and 3 bases from J, with 7 bases between. CDR3 size: 12 residues. The CDR3 protein is CAWSPGEETQYF. CDR3 in DNA: TGTGCCTGGAGTCCCGGGGAAGAGACCCAGTACTTC.

J is TRBJ2-1 and V is TRBV4-1; 7 bases are a match to TRBD2. V dropped 2 bases and J dropped 10; count of bases not matched to a gene: 8. Germline loops: CDR1 MGHRA, CDR2 YSYEKL. The CDR3 extends over 14 amino acids. The CDR3 coding sequence is TGCGCCAGCAGCCAACGACTAGCAGGATACGAGCAGTTCTTC. Translated: CASSQRLAGYEQFF.

This clone was seen only a few times. The chain combines TRBV29-1 with TRBJ2-1; D gene uncertain. The CDR3 covers 17 residues. Germline assignment: CDR1 SQVTM and CDR2 ANQGSEA. V was clipped by 2 bases and J by 0 bases, with 17 bases between them. The CDR3 DNA reads TGCAGCGTTGAAAAACGGCTTCGATGGAGCTCCTACAATGAGCAGTTCTTC. Translating gives CSVEKRLRWSSYNEQFF.

A few counts support this clone. This same CDR3 is encoded by further DNA sequences in the sample. The gene calls are TRBV30 and TRBJ1-1, with D possibly TRBD1 on 5 matching bases. V gave up 0 bases and J gave up 0 bases, with 5 bases separating them. CDR1 and CDR2 (germline): GTSNPN, SVGIG (reference sequence). This CDR3 has 13 residues. Here the CDR3 DNA reads TGTGCCTGGAGTGTAGGGGTGAACACTGAAGCTTTCTTT. Protein sequence: CAWSVGVNTEAFF. Using reference TRBV30 and TRBJ1-1 for the parts outside the CDR3, the full variable domain is SQTIHQWPATLVQPVGSPLSLECTVEGTSNPNLYWYRQAAGRGLQLLFYSVGIGQISSEVPQNLSASRPQDRQFILSSKKLLLSDSGFYLCAWSVGVNTEAFFGQGTRLTVV.

The V and J genes are TRBV5-1 and TRBJ2-2, with 11 nucleotides matching TRBD2. The junction had 5 bases not matched to a gene; V was cut back by 4 bases and J by 0 bases. This CDR3 is 17 amino acids long. The germline V gene has CDR1 SGHRS and CDR2 YFSETQ. The chain's CDR3 is CASSRTSGLSNTGELFF. As DNA, the CDR3 is TGCGCCAGCAGCAGGACTAGCGGGCTATCGAACACCGGGGAGCTGTTTTTT.

The chain is built from TRBV7-9 and TRBJ2-7; 10 bases fit TRBD2. There are 15 residues in the CDR3. Germline CDR1 and CDR2: SEHNR and FQNEAQ (reference sequence). Trimming removed 4 bases from V and 5 bases from J; junction bases left unmatched: 8. The chain's CDR3 is CASSSSGRARHEQYF. In nucleotides, the CDR3 is TGTGCCAGCAGCTCCAGCGGGAGGGCAAGGCACGAGCAGTACTTC.

This clone was detected a few times. The chain combines TRBV19 with TRBJ1-5; the D is unclear. Germline loops: CDR1 LNHDA, CDR2 SQIVND (reference sequence). V was pared by 8 bases and J by 0 bases, with 11 bases between. This CDR3 has 14 amino acids. This CDR3 reads CASEHAYSNQPQHF. As DNA, the CDR3 is TGTGCCAGTGAACACGCTTATAGCAATCAGCCCCAGCATTTT.